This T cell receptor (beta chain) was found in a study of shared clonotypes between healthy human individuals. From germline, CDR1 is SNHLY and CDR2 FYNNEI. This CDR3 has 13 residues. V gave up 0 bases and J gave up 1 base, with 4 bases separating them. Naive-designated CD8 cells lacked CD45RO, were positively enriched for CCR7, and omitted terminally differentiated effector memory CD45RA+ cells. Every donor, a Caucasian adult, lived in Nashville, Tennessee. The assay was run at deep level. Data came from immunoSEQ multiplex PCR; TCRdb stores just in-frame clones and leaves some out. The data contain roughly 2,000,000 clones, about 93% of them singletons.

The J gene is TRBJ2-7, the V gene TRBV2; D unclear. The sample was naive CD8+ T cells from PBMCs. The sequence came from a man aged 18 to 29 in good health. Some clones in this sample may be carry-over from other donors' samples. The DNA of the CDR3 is TGTGCCAGCAGTGAAGCGCCATCCTACGAGCAGTACTTC. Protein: CASSEAPSYEQYF.